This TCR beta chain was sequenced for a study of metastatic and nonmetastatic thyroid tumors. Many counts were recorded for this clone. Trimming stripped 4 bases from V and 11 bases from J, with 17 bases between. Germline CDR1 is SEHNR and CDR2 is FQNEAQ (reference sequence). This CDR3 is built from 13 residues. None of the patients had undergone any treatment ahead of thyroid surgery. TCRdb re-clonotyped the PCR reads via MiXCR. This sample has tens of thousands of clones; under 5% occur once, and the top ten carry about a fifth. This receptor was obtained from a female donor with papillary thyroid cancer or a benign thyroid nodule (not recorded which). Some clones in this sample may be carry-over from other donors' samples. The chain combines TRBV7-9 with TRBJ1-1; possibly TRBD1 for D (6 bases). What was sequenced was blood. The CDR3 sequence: CASSSLQGTRAFF. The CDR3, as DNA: TGTGCCAGCAGCTCCCTGCAGGGGACGCGGGCTTTCTTT.